Presented here are 2 T cell receptor beta chains from one specimen sequenced in a study of T cells in Graves' hyperthyroidism and ophthalmopathy. Regions amplified from RNA transcripts were the TCR beta CDR3 regions. Carried out on the TCR CDR3, a first-round RT-PCR used the HTBI primer set. TCRdb itself ran the multiplex PCR reads through MiXCR, one entry per CDR3 protein. The data contain 500,000 to 600,000 distinct CDR3 sequences, 46% of them singletons. The source material was peripheral blood or thyroid tissue (not recorded which). These receptors came from a woman under 30 with Graves' hyperthyroidism.

Concerning this clonotype itself: A much larger clone lies a single base off, so this may be a read error. V gene TRBV18 combines with J gene TRBJ2-5; D is undetermined. This CDR3 region has 15 residues. Germline V gene lookup returns CDR1 KGHSH and CDR2 LQKENI. Trimming removed 8 bases at V and 2 bases at J, with 18 bases between. The CDR3, as DNA: TGTGCCAGCAGCCAAGACCCGGCCCCTCAAGAGACCCAGTACTTC. It yields the protein CASSQDPAPQETQYF.

The chain employs TRBV10-3 and TRBJ2-7; 8 positions agree with TRBD1. Germline trimming cut 3 bases from V and 5 bases from J; bases unmatched to any gene: 12. The CDR3 is 16 residues long. Germline V gene sequence: CDR1 ENHRY, CDR2 SYGVKD. In nucleotides, the CDR3 is TGTGCCATCAGTGATAGAGGCCCGGGACAGGCAGACGAGCAGTACTTC. Amino acids: CAISDRGPGQADEQYF.